This is a list of T cell receptor beta chains from one sample in a study of cytomegalovirus exposure and HLA in healthy donors. Sequenced by immunoSEQ multiplex PCR; TCRdb stores in-frame clones only, minus some. Counted here are about 160,000 clones, roughly 80% occurring once; the ten biggest clones make up around 7.7%. The sample consisted of PBMCs. The receptors stem from a woman aged 30 to 39 in good health and CMV-seropositive. Both conserved end residues are trimmed from each CDR3. Clone size is shown for a subset of rows, as once, few, many or a class of expanded clone.

TRBV14	-	ASSRDYSETQY
TRBV5-6	-	ASSHGQSEAF
TRBV7-9	-	ASSPDQDRGPQH
TRBV4-1	-	ASSRGTGADEQY
TRBV5-4	-	ASSSRDSGGETQY
TRBV7-8	-	ASSLGAETQY
TRBV9	-	ASSRQSESQDSQY
TRBV5-1	few	ASSRFQSGSEQF
TRBV25-1	many	ASLDYRDSGNTIY
TRBV18	-	ASSPRSGGGYGYT
TRBV30	-	AWSKNSGNNQPQH
TRBV7-2	-	ASSSGQGGTQY
TRBV7-8	few	ASSLGGGTYEQY
TRBV7-8	once	ASSLAAGRTNEKLF
TRBV19	-	ASSTLRDRGQPQH
TRBV7-8	-	ASRKGASTDTQY
TRBV7-9	-	SSSLASEAF
TRBV4-2	-	ASSPAGGATEAF
TRBV11-1	-	ASSLTTGQPQH
TRBV7-6	-	ASSLPGQSNEKLF
TRBV4-2	-	ASSHTGVAGGSDTQY
TRBV2	-	ASKIERDRDEKLF
TRBV18	-	ASSRAENTGELF
TRBV5-4	few	ASSLLGYEQY
TRBV15	-	ATSILWGGPRETQY
TRBV11-2	-	ASSYALTGPLTEAF
TRBV7-8	-	SSNLKPAYEQY